This section outlines one TCR beta chain sequence together with its context. The record originates from a study of control samples from healthy donors and cancer patients. Assay used: immunoSEQ multiplex PCR; TCRdb lists only in-frame clones, some missing. Among 130,000 or so clones, over 85% were seen once, and the ten largest hold 5.5% to 7%. CDR3 length: 16 amino acids. The V end was cut by 0 bases, the J end by 0 bases, with 9 bases between. Germline lookup yields CDR1 MGHRA and CDR2 YSYEKL. V gene TRBV4-1 combines with J gene TRBJ2-1; a possible D gene is TRBD2 (5 bases). The sequence came from a man aged 18 to 29 in good health. Material for sequencing was blood. CDR3 loop: CASSQDRGSSYNEQFF. CDR3 DNA sequence: TGCGCCAGCAGCCAAGATCGGGGTAGCTCCTACAATGAGCAGTTCTTC.